This is a list of T cell receptor beta chains from one sample in a study of blood T cell repertoires in COVID-19. The protocol was immunoSEQ multiplex PCR, while the TCRdb copy is restricted to in-frame clones and leaves out a portion. The sample has about 58,000 clones; roughly 90% are singletons. Sequencing was performed on peripheral blood. The source is a man in his 60s with active COVID-19. The CDR3 runs from the conserved cysteine through the conserved F or W. Fields, in order: J gene, V gene, D gene, clone size, CDR3 protein, CDR3 DNA. A D gene is named only where the DNA matches it firmly. For some rows the clone size is stated as once, few or many, or as a class when expanded; others skip it.

J gene: TRBJ2-7
V gene: TRBV2
D gene: .
clone size: .
CDR3 protein: CASSQGPYEQYF
CDR3 DNA: TGTGCCAGCTCTCAGGGCCCATACGAGCAGTACTTC

J gene: TRBJ2-7
V gene: TRBV7-9
D gene: TRBD2
clone size: .
CDR3 protein: CASSLVFGTSGVYEQYF
CDR3 DNA: TGTGCCAGCAGCTTAGTGTTTGGGACTAGCGGGGTATACGAGCAGTACTTC

J gene: TRBJ2-7
V gene: TRBV6-2/TRBV6-3
D gene: .
clone size: .
CDR3 protein: CASSYDGGSYEQYF
CDR3 DNA: TGTGCCAGCAGTTACGACGGGGGATCCTACGAGCAGTACTTC

J gene: TRBJ2-3
V gene: TRBV6-1
D gene: .
clone size: once
CDR3 protein: CASSERSGQSTDTQYF
CDR3 DNA: TGTGCCAGCAGTGAAAGAAGCGGCCAGAGCACAGATACGCAGTATTTT

J gene: TRBJ1-3
V gene: TRBV4-2
D gene: .
clone size: once
CDR3 protein: CASSQGPGNTIYF
CDR3 DNA: TGTGCCAGCAGCCAAGGGCCCGGAAACACCATATATTTT

J gene: TRBJ2-3
V gene: TRBV6-2/TRBV6-3
D gene: .
clone size: .
CDR3 protein: CASSYFRSTDTQYF
CDR3 DNA: TGTGCCAGCAGTTATTTCAGAAGCACAGATACGCAGTATTTT

J gene: TRBJ2-7
V gene: TRBV27
D gene: TRBD1
clone size: once
CDR3 protein: CASSAKTGTALYEQYF
CDR3 DNA: TGTGCCAGCAGTGCCAAGACCGGGACAGCACTATACGAGCAGTACTTC

J gene: TRBJ2-2
V gene: TRBV10-3
D gene: .
clone size: .
CDR3 protein: CAISVGYENTGELFF
CDR3 DNA: TGTGCCATCAGTGTCGGGTACGAGAACACCGGGGAGCTGTTTTTT

J gene: TRBJ2-5
V gene: TRBV7-9
D gene: .
clone size: .
CDR3 protein: CASSLGAGGGFQETQYF
CDR3 DNA: TGTGCCAGCAGCTTAGGGGCCGGCGGAGGTTTCCAAGAGACCCAGTACTTC

J gene: TRBJ2-3
V gene: TRBV3-1/TRBV3-2
D gene: .
clone size: .
CDR3 protein: CASSPLITGTDTQYF
CDR3 DNA: TGTGCCAGCAGCCCATTAATTACAGGCACAGATACGCAGTATTTT

J gene: TRBJ1-2
V gene: TRBV10-3
D gene: TRBD1
clone size: .
CDR3 protein: CANRDRGNYTF
CDR3 DNA: TGTGCCAACAGGGACAGGGGGAATTACACCTTC

J gene: TRBJ2-6
V gene: TRBV19
D gene: TRBD2
clone size: .
CDR3 protein: CASSMGGGSGANVLTF
CDR3 DNA: TGTGCCAGTAGTATGGGCGGGGGCTCTGGGGCCAACGTCCTGACTTTC

J gene: TRBJ1-2
V gene: TRBV18
D gene: .
clone size: once
CDR3 protein: CASSPGGSYGYTF
CDR3 DNA: TGTGCCAGCTCACCAGGGGGCAGTTATGGCTACACCTTC

J gene: TRBJ1-1
V gene: TRBV28
D gene: TRBD1
clone size: .
CDR3 protein: CASSSTQGSTEAFF
CDR3 DNA: TGTGCCAGCAGTTCTACACAGGGGAGCACTGAAGCTTTCTTT

J gene: TRBJ1-1
V gene: TRBV4-2
D gene: .
clone size: .
CDR3 protein: CASSQEGFTEAFF
CDR3 DNA: TGTGCCAGCAGCCAGGAGGGATTTACTGAAGCTTTCTTT

J gene: TRBJ2-5
V gene: TRBV3-1/TRBV3-2
D gene: .
clone size: .
CDR3 protein: CASSHSVIVETQYF
CDR3 DNA: TGTGCCAGCAGCCATAGCGTTATAGTGGAGACCCAGTACTTC

J gene: TRBJ1-4
V gene: TRBV5-1
D gene: .
clone size: .
CDR3 protein: CASSLAPQGTNEKLFF
CDR3 DNA: TGCGCCAGCAGCTTGGCCCCCCAGGGGACTAATGAAAAACTGTTTTTT

J gene: TRBJ2-6
V gene: TRBV9
D gene: .
clone size: .
CDR3 protein: CASSVDGRRLSSGANVLTF
CDR3 DNA: TGTGCCAGCAGCGTAGATGGGAGGCGACTATCCTCTGGGGCCAACGTCCTGACTTTC

J gene: TRBJ2-3
V gene: TRBV6-5
D gene: TRBD2
clone size: .
CDR3 protein: CASSTGTSGTDTQYF
CDR3 DNA: TGTGCCAGCAGTACCGGGACTAGCGGCACAGATACGCAGTATTTT

J gene: TRBJ2-1
V gene: TRBV7-2
D gene: .
clone size: .
CDR3 protein: CASSPRGDYNNEQFF
CDR3 DNA: TGTGCCAGCAGCCCGCGGGGCGACTATAACAATGAGCAGTTCTTC

J gene: TRBJ2-3
V gene: TRBV5-1
D gene: .
clone size: .
CDR3 protein: CASTLVNSGDTQYF
CDR3 DNA: TGCGCCAGCACCCTGGTTAATTCAGGGGATACGCAGTATTTT

J gene: TRBJ2-1
V gene: TRBV6-5
D gene: .
clone size: .
CDR3 protein: CASSNYNEQFF
CDR3 DNA: TGTGCCAGCAGCAATTACAATGAGCAGTTCTTC

J gene: TRBJ2-5
V gene: TRBV6-6
D gene: TRBD1
clone size: .
CDR3 protein: CASIPPSGQQETQYF
CDR3 DNA: TGTGCCAGCATCCCACCCTCGGGACAGCAAGAGACCCAGTACTTC

J gene: TRBJ1-2
V gene: TRBV19
D gene: .
clone size: .
CDR3 protein: CAIRDTVYGYTF
CDR3 DNA: TGTGCCATTCGGGACACCGTCTATGGCTACACCTTC

J gene: TRBJ2-7
V gene: TRBV30
D gene: TRBD1
clone size: .
CDR3 protein: CAWSPLGTGRLYEQYF
CDR3 DNA: TGTGCCTGGAGCCCTTTGGGGACAGGGCGTCTCTACGAGCAGTACTTC

J gene: TRBJ2-1
V gene: TRBV7-2
D gene: TRBD2
clone size: .
CDR3 protein: CASSDRTSPWNEQFF
CDR3 DNA: TGTGCCAGCAGCGATAGGACTAGTCCATGGAATGAGCAGTTCTTC

J gene: TRBJ2-2
V gene: TRBV3-1/TRBV3-2
D gene: TRBD2
clone size: .
CDR3 protein: CASSQDGGVGELFF
CDR3 DNA: TGTGCCAGCAGCCAAGACGGGGGGGTCGGGGAGCTGTTTTTT